This section outlines one T cell receptor beta chain sequence together with its context. Its antigen is unknown. The sample is drawn from a study of cytomegalovirus exposure and HLA in healthy donors. Overall study: Out of 170 million or so T cells, an earlier analysis found 117 million unique TCR beta sequences in total. Unique TCRs numbering roughly 80 million, obtained from HLA-typed donors, made up an early data release.

PCR employed 60 Vbeta and 13 Jbeta primers. Repertoires were generated with immunoSEQ multiplex PCR, while TCRdb's copy carries only in-frame clones and drops some. The top ten clones hold roughly 2.7% of a sample with 90,000 to 120,000 clones, roughly 82% of them seen once. V trimming: 7 bases; J trimming: 4 bases; junction bases outside the gene matches: 10. The CDR3 contains 15 residues. The germline CDR1 and CDR2 sequences are LNHDA and SQIVND (reference sequence). The study's findings and limits: Rare TCR sequences predominated, though certain public TCRs were found in many donors. Later analysis showed TCR association rates varying by HLA locus, highest for DRB1 and lowest for HLA-C.

Sequencing was done on a sample of PBMCs. This receptor was taken from a man aged 30 to 39 in good health and CMV-seropositive. This chain links TRBV19 with TRBJ2-1, with 7 bases that match TRBD1. CDR3 DNA: TGTGCCAGTAATCCTGGGGACAGCTTATACAATGAGCAGTTCTTC. The encoded protein is CASNPGDSLYNEQFF.